These 9 T cell receptor beta chains came from one sample sequenced in a study of shared T cell receptors in the human thymus. This table comes from immunoSEQ multiplex PCR, and its TCRdb copy is limited to in-frame clones, with some not included. The table has 600,000 to 900,000 clones, 70% to 90% seen once. The data were also submitted as part of a second study, on human thymus T cells.

The sequenced material came from thymocytes. All receptors derive from a girl in the first two years of life with a congenital heart defect.

This clone was observed once. This chain connects TRBV27 to TRBJ2-3; 9 nucleotides match TRBD1. The CDR3 sequence is 19 residues long. Per germline, CDR1 MNHEY and CDR2 SMNVEV (reference sequence). The trim removed 4 bases at V and 0 bases at J, leaving 14 bases unmatched. The CDR3 region is CASSSPNHRDRVSTDTQYF. The CDR3 nucleotides read TGTGCCAGCAGTTCACCCAATCACCGGGACAGGGTTAGCACAGATACGCAGTATTTT.

The rearrangement links TRBV5-4 to TRBJ1-2, with unresolved D. The length of the CDR3 is 14 residues. Germline assignment: CDR1 SGHNT and CDR2 YYREEE (reference sequence). V was pared by 1 base and J by 4 bases, with 11 bases between. The CDR3 reads CASSLPAGGYGYTF. The DNA for the CDR3 is TGTGCCAGCAGCTTGCCAGCAGGAGGCTATGGCTACACCTTC. Full variable domain (rest looked up from reference TRBV5-4 and TRBJ1-2): ETGVTQSPTHLIKTRGQQVTLRCSSQSGHNTVSWYQQALGQGPQFIFQYYREEENGRGNFPPRFSGLQFPNYSSELNVNALELDDSALYLCASSLPAGGYGYTFGSGTRLTVV.

This clone was picked up one time. This rearrangement joins TRBV4-1 to TRBJ1-1; 10 nucleotides align to TRBD1. This CDR3 is 20 amino acids long. V lost 0 bases to trimming and J lost 11 bases; unmatched junction nucleotides: 24. Per the germline V gene, CDR1 is MGHRA and CDR2 is YSYEKL. CDR3 bases: TGCGCCAGCAGCCAAGACCCGGGACAGGGGAAGCGCAGCAAGATCGACCGGGCTTTCTTT. Its translation: CASSQDPGQGKRSKIDRAFF.

The chain employs TRBV27 and TRBJ1-5; no reliable D call. Germline lookup yields CDR1 MNHEY and CDR2 SMNVEV (reference sequence). The ends were cut back, 2 bases at V and 3 bases at J, with 8 bases in the middle. The CDR3 extends over 14 amino acids. CDR3 nucleotide sequence: TGTGCCAGCAGTTTAAACAGTCCCAATCAGCCCCAGCATTTT. This gives the protein CASSLNSPNQPQHF.

The chain employs TRBV19 and TRBJ1-5, with 7 bases identical to TRBD1. The CDR3 consists of 17 residues. After removal of 1 base from V and 4 bases from J, the junction contained 10 bases not matched to a gene. Germline lookup yields CDR1 LNHDA and CDR2 SQIVND (reference sequence). Here the CDR3 DNA reads TGTGCCAGTAGTATAGTTCGGGACAGACAAGTAAATCAGCCCCAGCATTTT. It codes for CASSIVRDRQVNQPQHF.

This clone was observed once. The V call is TRBV5-4, the J call TRBJ2-3; the D gene is possibly TRBD1 (6 bases). Germline CDR1 SGHNT, CDR2 YYREEE (reference sequence). V was shortened by 3 bases and J by 2 bases, with 13 bases between the two germline ends. This CDR3 comprises 15 residues. The CDR3 region has the DNA TGTGCCAGCAGCTACACAGGGCTTATCACAGATACGCAGTATTTT. Amino acids: CASSYTGLITDTQYF.

This clone was detected a few times. The gene calls are TRBV19 and TRBJ1-2, with D possibly being TRBD1 (5 bases). Germline CDR1 reads LNHDA; CDR2 reads SQIVND (reference sequence). V lost 8 bases to trimming and J lost 5 bases, with 21 bases between them. There are 15 residues in the CDR3. Here the CDR3 reads CASSTQGRRRYGYTF. The CDR3 nucleotides are TGTGCCAGTTCCACGCAGGGCAGACGCAGATATGGCTACACCTTC.

The V gene is TRBV5-1, the J gene TRBJ1-2; 8 bases match TRBD1. After removal of 4 bases from V and 8 bases from J, the junction contained 7 bases not matched to a gene. This CDR3 has 13 residues. Germline V gene data show CDR1 as SGHRS and CDR2 as YFSETQ. The CDR3 region has the DNA TGCGCCAGCAGCCAAGACAGGGGACGGGGCTACACCTTC. Protein sequence: CASSQDRGRGYTF.

The gene calls are TRBV5-6 and TRBJ1-3; 7 bases map to TRBD1. This CDR3 is built from 17 residues. In germline, CDR1 is SGHDT, CDR2 YYEEEE. J lost 0 bases, V lost 5 bases, and 11 bases had no gene match. Written as DNA, the CDR3 is TGTGCCAGCAGTTCCCGACAGGGCCGAAACTCTGGAAACACCATATATTTT. This gives the protein CASSSRQGRNSGNTIYF.